These 5 T cell receptor beta chains share one sample of origin, sequenced in a study of OX40 agonist ivuxolimab in advanced cancers. Clones were sequenced by immunoSEQ multiplex PCR, and TCRdb holds only the in-frame ones, with some missing. Of fewer than 45,000 clones listed, 84% were seen once; the top ten hold 1.5% to 2%. The sample in question was CD4+ or CD8+ T cells sorted from blood, obtained in a trial of the OX40 agonist ivuxolimab. The receptors were sampled from an adult with an advanced solid tumor such as melanoma, head and neck, liver or kidney cancer.

Here the CDR3 reads CASSEALGSSYEQYF. CDR3 in DNA: TGTGCCAGCAGTGAAGCGCTCGGGAGCTCCTACGAGCAGTACTTC. This chain connects TRBV6-1 to TRBJ2-7; D might be TRBD2 (6 bases). V dropped 0 bases and J dropped 0 bases, with 9 bases sitting between them. CDR1 MNHNS and CDR2 SASEGT come from the germline V gene. The CDR3 is made up of 15 amino acids.

This clone was observed a few times. The chain carries TRBV27 and TRBJ1-6; the D gene is possibly TRBD1 (6 bases). Germline lookup yields CDR1 MNHEY and CDR2 SMNVEV (reference sequence). The length of the CDR3 is 12 residues. V was clipped by 3 bases and J by 13 bases, with 10 bases between them. CDR3: CASSFQGRPLHF. The CDR3 region has the DNA TGTGCCAGCAGTTTCCAGGGGCGGCCCCTCCACTTT.

The rearrangement links TRBV7-7 to TRBJ1-1; D call uncertain. Between the trimmed V and J ends, which lost 2 bases and 0 bases, there was a span of 4 bases. This CDR3 has 13 amino acids. Looked up from germline, CDR1 is SSHAT and CDR2 is FNYEAQ (reference sequence). CDR3 sequence: CASSLRMNTEAFF. The CDR3 DNA follows: TGTGCCAGCAGCTTACGCATGAACACTGAAGCTTTCTTT. Based on the CDR3 plus reference TRBV7-7 and TRBJ1-1, the full variable domain is GAGVSQSPRYKVTKRGQDVTLRCDPISSHATLYWYQQALGQGPEFLTYFNYEAQPDKSGLPSDRFSAERPEGSISTLTIQRTEQRDSAMYRCASSLRMNTEAFFGQGTRLTVV.

The table lists this clone with a few counts. The genes are TRBV28 and TRBJ2-1, with TRBD1 matching 10 bases. The CDR3 sequence is 15 residues long. The germline gives CDR1 MDHEN, CDR2 SYDVKM. J was trimmed by 10 bases and V by 2 bases; bases with no gene match: 8. The CDR3 DNA sequence: TGTGCCAGCAGTTTACTCGGGACAGGGGATCGGGAGCAGTTCTTC. It specifies CASSLLGTGDREQFF.

The chain is built from TRBV5-6 and TRBJ2-1; 8 bases match TRBD1. V was pared by 3 bases and J by 12 bases, with 8 bases of the junction left unmatched. CDR1 SGHDT and CDR2 YYEEEE come from the germline V gene. This CDR3 region has 13 residues. CDR3 sequence (DNA): TGTGCCAGCAGCTACAGGACAGGGACGGCGCAGTTCTTC. Amino acid sequence: CASSYRTGTAQFF. Supplemented by reference TRBV5-6 and TRBJ2-1, the full variable domain reads DAGVTQSPTHLIKTRGQQVTLRCSPKSGHDTVSWYQQALGQGPQFIFQYYEEEERQRGNFPDRFSGHQFPNYSSELNVNALLLGDSALYLCASSYRTGTAQFFGPGTRLTVL.